These 2 T cell receptor beta chains originate from one sample sequenced in a study of blood T cell repertoires in COVID-19. Assay: immunoSEQ multiplex PCR; the TCRdb copy retains only in-frame clones and omits some. The table shows 130,000 to 150,000 clones, with about 88% occurring only once. Sequenced material: peripheral blood. The receptor source for this set is a human donor with acute or convalescent COVID-19. The donor label of this sample is uncertain.

This clone was seen a few times. This CDR3 reads CASSLSGGGIGNQPQHF. CDR3 nucleotide sequence: TGTGCCAGCAGTTTATCGGGGGGAGGAATCGGCAATCAGCCCCAGCATTTT. V gene TRBV27 combines with J gene TRBJ1-5; possible D gene TRBD1, 5 bases. The germline V gene has CDR1 MNHEY and CDR2 SMNVEV (reference sequence). Trimming removed 0 bases at V and 2 bases at J, with 14 bases between. The CDR3 runs 17 residues.

The J gene is TRBJ1-4, the V gene TRBV5-1, with TRBD1 as a possible D gene (5 bases). CDR3 length: 16 residues. Trimming stripped 6 bases from V and 8 bases from J, with 23 bases between. Germline loops: CDR1 SGHRS, CDR2 YFSETQ. The CDR3 loop is CASNPGSGGGGEKLFF. In nucleotides, the CDR3 is TGCGCCAGCAACCCTGGGAGCGGGGGAGGCGGAGAAAAACTGTTTTTT.